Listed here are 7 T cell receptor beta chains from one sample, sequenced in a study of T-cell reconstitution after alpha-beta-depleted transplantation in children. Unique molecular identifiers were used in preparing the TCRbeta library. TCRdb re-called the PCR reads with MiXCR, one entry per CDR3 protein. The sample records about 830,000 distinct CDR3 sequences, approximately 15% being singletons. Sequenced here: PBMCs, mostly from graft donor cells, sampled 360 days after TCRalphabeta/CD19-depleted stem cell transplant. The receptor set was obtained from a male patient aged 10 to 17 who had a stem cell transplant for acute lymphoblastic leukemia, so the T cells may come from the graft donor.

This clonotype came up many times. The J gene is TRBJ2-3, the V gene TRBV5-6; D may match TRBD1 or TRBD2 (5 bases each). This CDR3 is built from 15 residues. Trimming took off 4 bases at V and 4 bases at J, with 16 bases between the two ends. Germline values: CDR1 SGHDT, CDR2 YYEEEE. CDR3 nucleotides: TGTGCCAGCAGCGTGGGACCCTTAGGGGCAGATACGCAGTATTTT. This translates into CASSVGPLGADTQYF.

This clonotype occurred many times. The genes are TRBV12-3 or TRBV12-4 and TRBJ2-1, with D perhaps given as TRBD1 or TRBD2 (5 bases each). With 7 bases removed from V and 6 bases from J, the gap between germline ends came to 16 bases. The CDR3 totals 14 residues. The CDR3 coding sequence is TGTGCCAGCACCACGGGGCAGGGCCTCAATGAGCAGTTCTTC. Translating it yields CASTTGQGLNEQFF.

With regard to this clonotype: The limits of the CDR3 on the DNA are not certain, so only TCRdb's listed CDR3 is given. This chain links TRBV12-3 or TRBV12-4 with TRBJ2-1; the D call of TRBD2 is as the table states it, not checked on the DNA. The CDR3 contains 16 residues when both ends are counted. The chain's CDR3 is CASSFGPGTNHDEQFF.

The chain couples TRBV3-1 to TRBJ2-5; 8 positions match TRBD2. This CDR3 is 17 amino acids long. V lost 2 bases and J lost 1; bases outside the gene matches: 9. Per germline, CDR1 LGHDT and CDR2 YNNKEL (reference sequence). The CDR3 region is CASSQTLSGMVQETQYF. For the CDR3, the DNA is TGTGCCAGCAGCCAAACCCTTAGCGGGATGGTCCAAGAGACCCAGTACTTC.

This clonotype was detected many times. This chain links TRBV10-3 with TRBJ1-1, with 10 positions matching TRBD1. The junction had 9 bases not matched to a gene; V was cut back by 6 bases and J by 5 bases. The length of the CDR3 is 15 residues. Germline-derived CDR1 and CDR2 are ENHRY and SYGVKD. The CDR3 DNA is TGTGCCATCAGAGGGACAGGGGCAAGGCCTACTGAAGCTTTCTTT. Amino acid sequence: CAIRGTGARPTEAFF.

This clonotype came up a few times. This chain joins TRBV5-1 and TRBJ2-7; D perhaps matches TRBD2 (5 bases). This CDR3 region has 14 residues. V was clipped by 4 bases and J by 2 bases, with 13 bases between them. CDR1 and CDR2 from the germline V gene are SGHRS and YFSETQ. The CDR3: CASSVRDRAYEQYF. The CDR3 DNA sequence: TGCGCCAGCAGCGTCCGGGATAGAGCCTACGAGCAGTACTTC.

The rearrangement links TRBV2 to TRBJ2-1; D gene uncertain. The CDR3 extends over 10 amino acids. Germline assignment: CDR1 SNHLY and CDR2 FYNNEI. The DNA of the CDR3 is TGTGCTGGTGCCGTCAATGAGCAGTTCTTC. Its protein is CAGAVNEQFF.